What follows are 12 T cell receptor beta chains derived from one specimen sequenced in a study of PD-L1 blockade in urothelial cancer. The repertoire was sequenced with immunoSEQ multiplex PCR; TCRdb's copy has only in-frame clones and lacks some. The sample holds roughly 100,000 clones; roughly 85% are singletons and the top ten take 8.4%. As to time point: peripheral blood 6 weeks after treatment start. The sample in question was PBMCs, obtained around atezolizumab (anti-PD-L1) treatment. The source of these receptors is a man between 65 and 85 years old with urothelial cancer.

The V call is TRBV7-8, the J call TRBJ1-1; no reliable D call. Trimming left V 1 base short and J 1 base short, with 7 bases between. The CDR3 contains 14 residues. The V gene's germline CDR1 is SGHVS and CDR2 FQNEAQ. CDR3 in DNA: TGTGCCAGCAGCTTAGTGTCAGGGAACACTGAAGCTTTCTTT. Residues: CASSLVSGNTEAFF.

The gene calls are TRBV18 and TRBJ1-3; D might be TRBD1 (5 bases). Germline lookup yields CDR1 KGHSH and CDR2 LQKENI. Trimming shortened V by 1 base and J by 0 bases, and 10 bases separated the two germline ends. The CDR3 length is 16 residues. Here the CDR3 DNA reads TGTGCCAGCTCACCACAGCAGGGTAACTCTGGAAACACCATATATTTT. It is translated as CASSPQQGNSGNTIYF.

The CDR3 region is CASNLLGAKTNYGYTF. The CDR3 DNA is TGTGCCAGTAACCTCCTGGGGGCAAAGACTAACTATGGCTACACCTTC. V gene TRBV19 combines with J gene TRBJ1-2, with D maybe TRBD1 (6 bases). V lost 7 bases and J 0 bases, leaving 18 bases between the germline ends. This CDR3 region has 16 residues. Looked up from germline, CDR1 is LNHDA and CDR2 is SQIVND (reference sequence). The full variable domain, with the rest looked up from reference TRBV19 and TRBJ1-2, is DGGITQSPKYLFRKEGQNVTLSCEQNLNHDAMYWYRQDPGQGLRLIYYSQIVNDFQKGDIAEGYSVSREKKESFPLTVTSAQKNPTAFYLCASNLLGAKTNYGYTFGSGTRLTVV.

The genes are TRBV10-3 and TRBJ2-7; 8 bases are shared with TRBD2. The V gene's germline CDR1 is ENHRY and CDR2 SYGVKD. Trimming cost V 2 bases and J 2 bases; bases outside gene matches: 14. The CDR3 has 18 residues. CDR3 loop: CAISEVGGGRLAAYEQYF. The CDR3 nucleotides read TGTGCCATCAGTGAGGTGGGCGGGGGGCGGCTAGCGGCCTACGAGCAGTACTTC.

CDR3 sequence reads: CASSGRVTVDTQYF. The CDR3 DNA sequence: TGTGCCAGCAGCGGGAGGGTGACAGTTGATACGCAGTATTTT. V usage is TRBV7-2 and J usage is TRBJ2-3; TRBD2 aligns across 7 bases. Looked up from germline, CDR1 is SGHTA and CDR2 is FQGNSA. The CDR3 runs to 14 residues. The junction had 8 bases not matched to a gene; V was cut back by 5 bases and J by 6 bases.

The chain links TRBV19 to TRBJ1-5; 8 nucleotides agree with TRBD1. Germline-derived CDR1 and CDR2 are LNHDA and SQIVND (reference sequence). The CDR3 runs to 15 residues. The junction had 10 bases not matched to a gene; V was cut back by 3 bases and J by 9 bases. Here the CDR3 DNA reads TGTGCCAGTAGTATTATGGACAGGGACGTTGGGCCCCAGCATTTT. This sequence encodes CASSIMDRDVGPQHF.

The V gene is TRBV6-5, the J gene TRBJ2-3; 7 positions agree with TRBD1. The V segment lost 4 bases and the J segment 3 bases; nucleotides outside the gene matches: 10. From germline, CDR1 is MNHEY and CDR2 SVGAGI. This CDR3 spans 16 amino acids. The CDR3 here is CASSSPTRDSTDTQYF. The CDR3 region has the DNA TGTGCCAGCAGTTCACCAACTCGGGACAGTACAGATACGCAGTATTTT.

The rearrangement links TRBV7-2 to TRBJ2-7, with D maybe TRBD2 (6 bases). The CDR3 is 11 residues long. The V end lost 4 bases, the J end lost 6 bases, and 7 bases lay between the germline ends. The germline V gene encodes CDR1 SGHTA and CDR2 FQGNSA. The CDR3 loop reads CASSWRGEQYF. DNA of the CDR3: TGTGCCAGCAGCTGGAGGGGCGAGCAGTACTTC.

The chain carries TRBV7-2 and TRBJ2-2; 16 nucleotides align to TRBD2. Germline V gene lookup returns CDR1 SGHTA and CDR2 FQGNSA. The CDR3 loop spans 17 amino acids. V was clipped by 6 bases and J by 5 bases; unmatched bases: 6. CDR3 loop: CASRPPGLAGGTGELFF. The CDR3 nucleotides read TGTGCCAGCAGACCGCCGGGACTAGCGGGGGGGACCGGGGAGCTGTTTTTT.

The gene calls are TRBV7-8 and TRBJ1-1; TRBD1 might be the D (6 bases). CDR3 size: 13 residues. The germline gives CDR1 SGHVS, CDR2 FQNEAQ. V shed 1 base and J shed 7 bases, with 10 bases lying between them. The CDR3 DNA is TGTGCCAGCAGCTTAGGGCAGGGGATTGAAGCTTTCTTT. Amino acid sequence: CASSLGQGIEAFF.

The chain employs TRBV11-2 and TRBJ1-5; 7 positions match TRBD1. Germline lookup yields CDR1 SGHAT and CDR2 FQNNGV. The CDR3 is 15 amino acids. J gave up 3 bases and V 6 bases, and 8 bases lay outside the gene matches. The CDR3 DNA follows: TGTGCCAGCAGTTCACAGGGGATGGCCAATCAGCCCCAGCATTTT. Protein sequence: CASSSQGMANQPQHF.

The sample holds a few counts of this clone. The rearrangement joins TRBV13 to TRBJ2-7, with 9 bases that match TRBD2. V trimming: 5 bases; J trimming: 0 bases; junction bases outside the gene matches: 14. The CDR3 loop spans 18 amino acids. Germline loops: CDR1 PRHDT, CDR2 FYEKMQ (reference sequence). The CDR3 coding sequence is TGTGCCAGCAGCATTGGTACTCTGCTAGCGGGAAGCTCCTACGAGCAGTACTTC. Residues: CASSIGTLLAGSSYEQYF.